This TCR beta chain originates from a study of T-cell memory formation after mild COVID-19. MiXCR, run by TCRdb on the 5' RACE reads, gives a single entry per CDR3 protein. The repertoire holds approximately 300,000 distinct CDR3 sequences, with roughly 19% as singletons. With respect to this clonotype: Its antigen is not known.

V lost 7 bases, J lost 7 bases, and 13 bases lay in between. Per germline, CDR1 SGHTA and CDR2 FQGNSA. The CDR3 covers 12 residues. Study results and limitations: Confirmation was lacking for SARS-CoV-2 specificity of second-wave clones that peaked on day 37. Clones that contracted from day 15 to 85 had balanced CD4/CD8; later expanders were CD4+ biased.

Sequenced sample: PBMCs or a T cell subset sorted from them (not recorded which). The chain has TRBV7-2 and TRBJ2-5, with D hard to call. The origin of this receptor is a man aged 18-30 years who had mild COVID-19 (a few samples of this study predate the infection). Cell type and time point are not known. The CDR3 reads CASNTPGGTQYF. CDR3 bases: TGTGCCAGCAACACTCCCGGTGGGACCCAGTACTTC. Full variable domain (rest looked up from reference TRBV7-2 and TRBJ2-5): GAGVSQSPSNKVTEKGKDVELRCDPISGHTALYWYRQSLGQGLEFLIYFQGNSAPDKSGLPSDRFSAERTGGSVSTLTIQRTQQEDSAVYLCASNTPGGTQYFGPGTRLLVL.